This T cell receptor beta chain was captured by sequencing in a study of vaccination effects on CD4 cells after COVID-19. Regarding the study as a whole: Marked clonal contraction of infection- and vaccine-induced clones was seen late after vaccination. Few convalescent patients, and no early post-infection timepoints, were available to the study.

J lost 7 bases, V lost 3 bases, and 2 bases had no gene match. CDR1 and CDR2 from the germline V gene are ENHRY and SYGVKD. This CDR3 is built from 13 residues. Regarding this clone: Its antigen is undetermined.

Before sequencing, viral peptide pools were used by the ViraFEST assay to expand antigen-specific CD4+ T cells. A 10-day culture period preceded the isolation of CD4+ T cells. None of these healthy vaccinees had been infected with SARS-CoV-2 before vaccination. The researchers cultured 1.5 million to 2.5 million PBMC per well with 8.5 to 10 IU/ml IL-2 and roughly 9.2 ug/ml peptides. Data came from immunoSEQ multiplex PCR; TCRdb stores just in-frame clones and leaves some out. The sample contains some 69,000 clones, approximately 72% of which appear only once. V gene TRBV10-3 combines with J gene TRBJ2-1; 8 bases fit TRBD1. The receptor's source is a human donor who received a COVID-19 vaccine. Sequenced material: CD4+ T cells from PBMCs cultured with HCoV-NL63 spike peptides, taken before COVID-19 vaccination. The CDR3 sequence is CAISDRGQNEQFF. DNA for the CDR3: TGTGCCATCAGTGACAGGGGGCAGAATGAGCAGTTCTTC.